A selection of T cell receptor beta chains follows, all from one sample in a study of a mutant IDH1 vaccine in newly diagnosed glioma. Generated by immunoSEQ multiplex PCR, the TCRdb table keeps only in-frame clones and is missing some. The sample carries roughly 26,000 clones, around four fifths recorded once. Their antigens are not known. The source material was PBMCs, sampled from a glioma patient whose treatment included an IDH1 peptide vaccine. Receptors were obtained from a man aged 30 to 39 with glioma. Each CDR3 is given with its conserved first and last residue. The order of the fields is V gene, J gene, D gene, clone size, CDR3 DNA, CDR3 protein. The D gene is left open where the match is weak. The listing skips clone size in some rows; elsewhere it reads once, few, many or a size class.

V: TRBV28
J: TRBJ2-7
D: TRBD2
size: .
DNA: TGTGCCAGCAGTTTAGGGACTAGCGGGATATACGAGCAGTACTTC
CDR3: CASSLGTSGIYEQYF

V: TRBV6-5
J: TRBJ2-5
D: TRBD1
size: .
DNA: TGTGCCAGCAGTTCTCCGGGACAGGGGAAGCAGACCCAGTACTTC
CDR3: CASSSPGQGKQTQYF

V: TRBV30
J: TRBJ1-4
D: TRBD1
size: .
DNA: TGTGCCTGCGGGACAGGGTCCGATTTTGGGGGAGTAATTCAAAAACTGTTTTTT
CDR3: CACGTGSDFGGVIQKLFF

V: TRBV2
J: TRBJ2-7
D: .
size: .
DNA: TGTGCCAGCAGTGAATCGATAGACCACAGCTACGAGCAGTACTTC
CDR3: CASSESIDHSYEQYF

V: TRBV6-1
J: TRBJ1-2
D: .
size: .
DNA: TGTGCCGGTCTCGGGGGGGTATCGAACTATGGCTACACCTTC
CDR3: CAGLGGVSNYGYTF

V: TRBV9
J: TRBJ2-2
D: .
size: .
DNA: TGTGCCAGCAACCGACAGCAGGCGAACACCGGGGAGCTGTTTTTT
CDR3: CASNRQQANTGELFF

V: TRBV29-1
J: TRBJ1-5
D: TRBD1
size: .
DNA: TGCAGCGTTGCACAAGACAGGGGAAAAGGTCAGCCCCAGCATTTT
CDR3: CSVAQDRGKGQPQHF

V: TRBV5-1
J: TRBJ2-3
D: TRBD1
size: .
DNA: TGCGCCAGCAGCTTTTTAGACAGGGGGAACGCAGATACGCAGTATTTT
CDR3: CASSFLDRGNADTQYF

V: TRBV13
J: TRBJ2-7
D: TRBD2
size: .
DNA: TGTGCCAGCAGCTTAGAGAGCGGGGCTAGCCGTGAGCAGTACTTC
CDR3: CASSLESGASREQYF

V: TRBV10-3
J: TRBJ2-1
D: .
size: .
DNA: TGTGCCATCAGTGAGTCGGCTACCCGCCCTACTGAGCAGTTCTTC
CDR3: CAISESATRPTEQFF

V: TRBV13
J: TRBJ2-1
D: TRBD2
size: .
DNA: TGTGCCAGCAGCCCAACTAGCGGGAGGGACAATGAGCAGTTCTTC
CDR3: CASSPTSGRDNEQFF

V: TRBV30
J: TRBJ1-6
D: .
size: .
DNA: TGTGCCTGGAGTGTAACTACGTCCGGGGGCATCTATAATTCACCCCTCCACTTT
CDR3: CAWSVTTSGGIYNSPLHF

V: TRBV30
J: TRBJ1-1
D: .
size: .
DNA: TGTGCCTGGAGTCCCACGGAGGGGAATGCTTTCTTT
CDR3: CAWSPTEGNAFF

V: TRBV5-1
J: TRBJ2-7
D: .
size: few
DNA: TGCGCCAGCAGGTGGGACGGACCCTCCTACGAGCAGTACTTC
CDR3: CASRWDGPSYEQYF

V: TRBV27
J: TRBJ1-5
D: .
size: .
DNA: TGTGCCAGCAGTACGGGGACGGGCGCAGGGAGGAATCAGCCCCAGCATTTT
CDR3: CASSTGTGAGRNQPQHF

V: TRBV25-1
J: TRBJ1-5
D: .
size: .
DNA: TGTGCCAGCAGTGAATATGACGGCCTCAATCAGCCCCAGCATTTT
CDR3: CASSEYDGLNQPQHF

V: TRBV7-9
J: TRBJ1-6
D: .
size: .
DNA: TGTGCCAGCAGCTTAGATGACACTTACTCCTATAATTCACCCCTCCACTTT
CDR3: CASSLDDTYSYNSPLHF

V: TRBV7-8
J: TRBJ1-3
D: TRBD1
size: .
DNA: TGTGCCAGCAGCTTATCTCCGGGACAGAGCTCTGGAAACACCATATATTTT
CDR3: CASSLSPGQSSGNTIYF

V: TRBV10-1
J: TRBJ2-1
D: TRBD2
size: .
DNA: TGCGCCAGCAGTAAGCGGGAGGACTCCTACAATGAGCAGTTCTTC
CDR3: CASSKREDSYNEQFF

V: TRBV5-1
J: TRBJ2-1
D: TRBD2
size: .
DNA: TGCGCCAGCAGCATAGGACTAGCGGGAGGGCCGAGGGGTTACAATGAGCAGTTCTTC
CDR3: CASSIGLAGGPRGYNEQFF

V: TRBV21-1
J: TRBJ2-2
D: .
size: once
DNA: TGTGCCAGCGGAACAGGGGGACTAGCGGCAACGATTAACACCGGGGAGCTGTTTTTT
CDR3: CASGTGGLAATINTGELFF

V: TRBV27
J: TRBJ1-5
D: .
size: .
DNA: TGTGCCAGCAGTTTCCGGGGGCTTAGCAATCAGCCCCAGCATTTT
CDR3: CASSFRGLSNQPQHF

V: TRBV10-1
J: TRBJ2-1
D: .
size: .
DNA: TGCGCCAGCAGTGATAAGTTTACTCGGAATGAGCAGTTCTTC
CDR3: CASSDKFTRNEQFF

V: TRBV5-1
J: TRBJ2-3
D: .
size: .
DNA: TGCGCCAGCAGCCTGGCTGGGACTAGCACAGATACGCAGTATTTT
CDR3: CASSLAGTSTDTQYF

V: TRBV9
J: TRBJ1-5
D: .
size: .
DNA: TGTGCCAGCAGCGAAGGGACGCGGGGCAATCAGCCCCAGCATTTT
CDR3: CASSEGTRGNQPQHF

V: TRBV5-1
J: TRBJ2-5
D: .
size: .
DNA: TGCGCCAGCAGCCGGGACTTCCAAGAGACCCAGTACTTC
CDR3: CASSRDFQETQYF

V: TRBV5-1
J: TRBJ2-7
D: TRBD2
size: .
DNA: TGCGCCAGCAGCATAGATGGCCGGGAGGGCTACGAGCAGTACTTC
CDR3: CASSIDGREGYEQYF

V: TRBV6-4
J: TRBJ2-2
D: .
size: .
DNA: TGTGCCAGCTCCGGGACACAAAACACCGGGGAGCTGTTTTTT
CDR3: CASSGTQNTGELFF

V: TRBV6-5
J: TRBJ1-2
D: .
size: .
DNA: TGTGCCAGCAGTTACGGGTCAGGGAGGGGAGGGGGCTACACCTTC
CDR3: CASSYGSGRGGGYTF

V: TRBV7-8
J: TRBJ2-2
D: TRBD1
size: .
DNA: TGTGCCAGCAGCCCTTGGACAGGGGGCTATGACGGGGAGCTGTTTTTT
CDR3: CASSPWTGGYDGELFF

V: TRBV5-6
J: TRBJ1-5
D: .
size: .
DNA: TGTGCCAGCAGCTTTACTGGGAATCAGCCCCAGCATTTT
CDR3: CASSFTGNQPQHF

V: TRBV6-6
J: TRBJ2-7
D: .
size: .
DNA: TGTGCCAGCAGTTACTCGTACCCGCCTGGGAGCGAGCAGTACTTC
CDR3: CASSYSYPPGSEQYF

V: TRBV2
J: TRBJ1-5
D: .
size: .
DNA: TGTGCCAGCAGTGAAGCTTTCGGGACCCAGCATTTT
CDR3: CASSEAFGTQHF

V: TRBV29-1
J: TRBJ2-5
D: TRBD1
size: .
DNA: TGCAGCGTCTTGGACAGGGGAGAGACCCAGTACTTC
CDR3: CSVLDRGETQYF

V: TRBV5-6
J: TRBJ1-5
D: .
size: .
DNA: TGTGCCAGCAGCTTATGGGACTCCAATCAGCCCCAGCATTTT
CDR3: CASSLWDSNQPQHF

V: TRBV23-1
J: TRBJ1-5
D: .
size: .
DNA: TGCGCCAGCAGTCAATCAGGGCTGGTCATGGGGCAGCCCCAGCATTTT
CDR3: CASSQSGLVMGQPQHF

V: TRBV6-1
J: TRBJ2-5
D: .
size: .
DNA: TGTGCCAGCCAATATGTGGCAGGGGACCAAGAGACCCAGTACTTC
CDR3: CASQYVAGDQETQYF

V: TRBV19
J: TRBJ2-2
D: .
size: .
DNA: TGTGCCAGTAGTATTACTTTCGGGGAGCTGTTTTTT
CDR3: CASSITFGELFF

V: TRBV19
J: TRBJ2-1
D: TRBD1
size: .
DNA: TGTGCCAGTAATGACAGGGCCAATGAGCAGTTCTTC
CDR3: CASNDRANEQFF

V: TRBV28
J: TRBJ1-1
D: TRBD1
size: .
DNA: TGTGCCAGCAGTCCGGCAGACAGGGGCGGCGTTGAAGCTTTCTTT
CDR3: CASSPADRGGVEAFF

V: TRBV29-1
J: TRBJ2-1
D: .
size: .
DNA: TGCAGCGTTGAAGATCAGTTCTACAATGAGCAGTTCTTC
CDR3: CSVEDQFYNEQFF

V: TRBV5-1
J: TRBJ2-1
D: .
size: .
DNA: TGCGCCAGCAGCTTGGAGGTGAATGAGCAGTTCTTC
CDR3: CASSLEVNEQFF

V: TRBV10-1
J: TRBJ2-3
D: .
size: once
DNA: TGCGCCAGCAGTGAGTCTTGGGCAGATACGCAGTATTTT
CDR3: CASSESWADTQYF

V: TRBV7-9
J: TRBJ2-7
D: .
size: .
DNA: TGTGCCAGCAGCTTAGACACAGGGAACTCCTACGAGCAGTACTTC
CDR3: CASSLDTGNSYEQYF

V: TRBV5-1
J: TRBJ2-7
D: .
size: .
DNA: TGCGCCAGCAGCTTGGCCCCGACAGGAGCCTACGAGCAGTACTTC
CDR3: CASSLAPTGAYEQYF

V: TRBV30
J: TRBJ1-2
D: .
size: .
DNA: TGTGCCTGTACAGAGGCCTGGGGTGGCTACACCTTC
CDR3: CACTEAWGGYTF

V: TRBV7-9
J: TRBJ2-7
D: TRBD1
size: .
DNA: TGTGCCAGCAGCTACAGTCAAGGACAGGGGGACTACGAGCAGTACTTC
CDR3: CASSYSQGQGDYEQYF

V: TRBV19
J: TRBJ1-5
D: .
size: .
DNA: TGTGCCACAAGGGGGGGTGAAGCGGGCAATCAGCCCCAGCATTTT
CDR3: CATRGGEAGNQPQHF

V: TRBV5-4
J: TRBJ2-3
D: TRBD2
size: .
DNA: TGTGCCAGCAGCCGGACTAGCGGCTTGACAGATACGCAGTATTTT
CDR3: CASSRTSGLTDTQYF

V: TRBV7-9
J: TRBJ1-1
D: .
size: .
DNA: TGTGCCAGCAGCTTAAATCCGGGGGCAGGCACTGAAGCTTTCTTT
CDR3: CASSLNPGAGTEAFF

V: TRBV11-2
J: TRBJ2-7
D: TRBD1
size: .
DNA: TGTGCCAGCAGCCGTAACAGGGGATCCTACGAGCAGTACTTC
CDR3: CASSRNRGSYEQYF

V: TRBV7-7
J: TRBJ2-5
D: .
size: .
DNA: TGTGCCAGCAGCCGCGGACTTCAAGAGACCCAGTACTTC
CDR3: CASSRGLQETQYF

V: TRBV27
J: TRBJ2-5
D: .
size: .
DNA: TGTGCCAGCAGACCCGTGGGGGCGGCGGAGACCCAGTACTTC
CDR3: CASRPVGAAETQYF

V: TRBV4-1
J: TRBJ1-1
D: .
size: .
DNA: TGCGCCAGCAGCCAAGGTGGGGGGTTGAAGGCTTTCTTT
CDR3: CASSQGGGLKAFF